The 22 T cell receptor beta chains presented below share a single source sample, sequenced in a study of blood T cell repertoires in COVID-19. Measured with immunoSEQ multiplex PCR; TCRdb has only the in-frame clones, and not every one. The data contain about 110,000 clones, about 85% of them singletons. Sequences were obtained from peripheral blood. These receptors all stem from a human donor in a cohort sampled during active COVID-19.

The CDR3 region has the DNA TGTGCCAGCAGTCTGACAGGGATCAACGAGCAGTACTTC. This encodes CASSLTGINEQYF. This chain links TRBV28 with TRBJ2-7, with 7 bases fitting TRBD1. Trimming removed 5 bases from V and 5 bases from J; junction bases left unmatched: 6. Germline CDR1 is MDHEN and CDR2 is SYDVKM. CDR3 size: 13 residues.

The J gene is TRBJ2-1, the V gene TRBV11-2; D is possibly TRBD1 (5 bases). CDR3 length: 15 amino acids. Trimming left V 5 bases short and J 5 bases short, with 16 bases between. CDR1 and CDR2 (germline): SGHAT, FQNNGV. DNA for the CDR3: TGTGCCAGCAGCCCCCCAGGTGCAGGGAACAATGAGCAGTTCTTC. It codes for CASSPPGAGNNEQFF.

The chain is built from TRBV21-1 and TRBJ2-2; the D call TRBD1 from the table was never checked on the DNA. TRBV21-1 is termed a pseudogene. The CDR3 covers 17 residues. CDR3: CASSKVVTGGNTGELFF. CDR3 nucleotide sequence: TGTGCCAGCAGCAAGGTAGTCACAGGGGGAAACACCGGGGAGCTGTTTTTT.

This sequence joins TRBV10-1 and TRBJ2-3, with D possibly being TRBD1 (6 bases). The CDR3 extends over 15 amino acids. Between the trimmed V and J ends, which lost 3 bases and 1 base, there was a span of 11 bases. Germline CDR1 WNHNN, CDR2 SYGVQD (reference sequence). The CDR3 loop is CASSDQGKGTDTQYF. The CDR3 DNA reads TGCGCCAGCAGTGATCAGGGGAAGGGCACAGATACGCAGTATTTT.

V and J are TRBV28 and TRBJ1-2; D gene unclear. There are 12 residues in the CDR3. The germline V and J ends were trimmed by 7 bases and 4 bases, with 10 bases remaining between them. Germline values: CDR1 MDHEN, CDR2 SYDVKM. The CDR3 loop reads CASTGRAYGYTF. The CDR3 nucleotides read TGTGCCAGCACGGGGAGGGCCTATGGCTACACCTTC.

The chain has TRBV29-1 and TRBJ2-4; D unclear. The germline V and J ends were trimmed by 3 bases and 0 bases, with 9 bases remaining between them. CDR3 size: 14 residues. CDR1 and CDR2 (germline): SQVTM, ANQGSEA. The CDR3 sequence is CSVEGRLAKNIQYF. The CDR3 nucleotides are TGCAGCGTTGAGGGCAGATTAGCCAAAAACATTCAGTACTTC.

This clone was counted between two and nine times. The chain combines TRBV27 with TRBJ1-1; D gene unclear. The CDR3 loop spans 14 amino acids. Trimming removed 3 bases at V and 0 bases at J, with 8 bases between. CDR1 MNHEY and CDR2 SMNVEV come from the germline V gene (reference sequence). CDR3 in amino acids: CASSLRGLNTEAFF. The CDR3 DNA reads TGTGCCAGCAGTTTGCGCGGGTTGAACACTGAAGCTTTCTTT.

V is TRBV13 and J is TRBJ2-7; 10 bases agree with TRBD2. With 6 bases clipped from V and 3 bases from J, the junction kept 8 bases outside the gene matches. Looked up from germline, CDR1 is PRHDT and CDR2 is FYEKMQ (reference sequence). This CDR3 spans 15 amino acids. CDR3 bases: TGTGCCAGCAGTCCTGGACTAGCGGAGCTCTACGAGCAGTACTTC. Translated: CASSPGLAELYEQYF.

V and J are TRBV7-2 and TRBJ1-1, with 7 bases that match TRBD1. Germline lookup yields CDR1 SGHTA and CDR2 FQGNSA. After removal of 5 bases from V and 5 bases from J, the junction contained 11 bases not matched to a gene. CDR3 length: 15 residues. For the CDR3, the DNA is TGTGCCAGCAGCCCGGGGGACAGACTTAAAACTGAAGCTTTCTTT. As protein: CASSPGDRLKTEAFF.

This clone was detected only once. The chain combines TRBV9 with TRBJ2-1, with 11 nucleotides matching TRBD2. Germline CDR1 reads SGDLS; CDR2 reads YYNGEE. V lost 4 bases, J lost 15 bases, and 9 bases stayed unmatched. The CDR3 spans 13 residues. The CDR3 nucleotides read TGTGCCAGCAGCAATAGCGGGGGGGCACGTCCGTTCTTC. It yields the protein CASSNSGGARPFF.

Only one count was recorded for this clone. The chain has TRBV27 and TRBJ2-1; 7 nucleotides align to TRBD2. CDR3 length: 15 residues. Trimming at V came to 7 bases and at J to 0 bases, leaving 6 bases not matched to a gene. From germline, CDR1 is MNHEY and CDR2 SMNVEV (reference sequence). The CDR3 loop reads CASTPGGSSYNEQFF. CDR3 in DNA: TGTGCCAGCACTCCGGGGGGAAGCTCCTACAATGAGCAGTTCTTC.

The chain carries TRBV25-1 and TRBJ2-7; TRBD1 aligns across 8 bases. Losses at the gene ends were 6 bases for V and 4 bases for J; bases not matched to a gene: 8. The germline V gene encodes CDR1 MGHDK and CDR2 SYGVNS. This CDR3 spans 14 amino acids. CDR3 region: CASRSPGQDYEQYF. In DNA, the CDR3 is TGTGCCAGCAGATCTCCGGGACAGGATTACGAGCAGTACTTC.

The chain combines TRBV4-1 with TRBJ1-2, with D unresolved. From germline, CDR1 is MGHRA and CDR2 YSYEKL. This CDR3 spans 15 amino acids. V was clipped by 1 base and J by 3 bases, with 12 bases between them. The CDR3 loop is CASSQAEGSDYGYTF. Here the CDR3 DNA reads TGCGCCAGCAGCCAAGCGGAGGGATCGGACTATGGCTACACCTTC.

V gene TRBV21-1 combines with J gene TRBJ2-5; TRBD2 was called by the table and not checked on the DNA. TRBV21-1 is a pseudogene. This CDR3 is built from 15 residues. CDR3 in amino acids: CASSKSVAPQETQYF. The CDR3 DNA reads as TGTGCCAGCAGCAAAAGCGTTGCGCCCCAAGAGACCCAGTACTTC.

The CDR3 is CASSLGSGFGETQYF. The CDR3, as DNA: TGTGCCAGCAGCTTAGGTAGCGGGTTCGGAGAGACCCAGTACTTC. This sequence joins TRBV7-9 and TRBJ2-5; the match to TRBD2 covers 7 bases. J lost 4 bases, V lost 1 base, and 6 bases had no gene match. The germline V gene has CDR1 SEHNR and CDR2 FQNEAQ (reference sequence). The CDR3 covers 15 residues.

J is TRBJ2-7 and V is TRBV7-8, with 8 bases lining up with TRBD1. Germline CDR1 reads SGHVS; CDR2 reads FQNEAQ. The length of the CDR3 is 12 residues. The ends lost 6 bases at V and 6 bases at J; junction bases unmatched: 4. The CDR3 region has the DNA TGTGCCAGCAGACAAGACAGGGGCGAGCAGTACTTC. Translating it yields CASRQDRGEQYF.

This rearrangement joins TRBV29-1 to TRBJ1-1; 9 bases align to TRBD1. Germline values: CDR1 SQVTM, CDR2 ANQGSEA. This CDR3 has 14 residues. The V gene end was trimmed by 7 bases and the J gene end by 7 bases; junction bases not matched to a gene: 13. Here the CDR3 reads CSAARDRAAYEAFF. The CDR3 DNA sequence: TGCAGCGCCGCCCGGGACAGGGCCGCGTATGAAGCTTTCTTT.

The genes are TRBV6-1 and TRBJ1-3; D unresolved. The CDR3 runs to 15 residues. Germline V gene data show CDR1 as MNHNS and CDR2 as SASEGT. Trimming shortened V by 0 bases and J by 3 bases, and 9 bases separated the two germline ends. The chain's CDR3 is CASSEAWQDGNTIYF. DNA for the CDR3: TGTGCCAGCAGTGAAGCTTGGCAGGATGGAAACACCATATATTTT.

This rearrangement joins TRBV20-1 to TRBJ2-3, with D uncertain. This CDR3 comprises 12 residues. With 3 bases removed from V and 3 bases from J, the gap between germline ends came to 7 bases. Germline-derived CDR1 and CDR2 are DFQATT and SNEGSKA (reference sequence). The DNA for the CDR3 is TGCAGTGCTAGTGTCGGGACAGATACGCAGTATTTT. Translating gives CSASVGTDTQYF.

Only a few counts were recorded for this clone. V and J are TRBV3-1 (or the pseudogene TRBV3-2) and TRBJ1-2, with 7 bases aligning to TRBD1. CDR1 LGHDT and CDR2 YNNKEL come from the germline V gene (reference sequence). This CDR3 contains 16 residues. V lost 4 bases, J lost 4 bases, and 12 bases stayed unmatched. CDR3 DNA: TGTGCCAGCAGCCCATCGGACAGGCCTAGGGTCTATGGCTACACCTTC. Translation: CASSPSDRPRVYGYTF.

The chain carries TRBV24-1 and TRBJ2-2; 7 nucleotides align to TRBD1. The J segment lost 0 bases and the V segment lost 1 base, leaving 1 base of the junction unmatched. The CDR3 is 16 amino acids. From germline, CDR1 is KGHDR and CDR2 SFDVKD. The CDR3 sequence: CATSDFGTANTGELFF. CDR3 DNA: TGTGCCACCAGTGATTTCGGGACAGCGAACACCGGGGAGCTGTTTTTT.

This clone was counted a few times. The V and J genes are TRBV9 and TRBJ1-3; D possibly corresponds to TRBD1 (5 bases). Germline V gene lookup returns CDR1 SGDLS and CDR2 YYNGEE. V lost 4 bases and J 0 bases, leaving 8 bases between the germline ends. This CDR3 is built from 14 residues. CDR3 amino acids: CASSPGLSGNTIYF. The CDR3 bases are TGTGCCAGCAGCCCAGGGCTCTCTGGAAACACCATATATTTT. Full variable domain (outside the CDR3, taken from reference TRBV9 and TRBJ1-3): DSGVTQTPKHLITATGQRVTLRCSPRSGDLSVYWYQQSLDQGLQFLIQYYNGEERAKGNILERFSAQQFPDLHSELNLSSLELGDSALYFCASSPGLSGNTIYFGEGSWLTVV.